This TCR beta chain emerged from a study of breast tumors, draining lymph nodes, adjacent tissues. General observations from the study: Tumors had less TCR diversity than lymph nodes, more than nontumor tissue.

MiXCR, applied by TCRdb to the multiplex PCR reads, yields one record per CDR3 protein. The sample includes 250,000 or so distinct CDR3 sequences, over 30% of them seen just once. As to this clonotype: Its cognate antigen is unknown.

Breast cancer patients provided tissue from their axillary draining lymph nodes. Material: axillary lymph node tissue. This clonotype was obtained from a female donor with breast cancer. Some clones in this sample may be carry-over from other donors' samples.

This CDR3 is CASYSSWREGLGEQYF. The CDR3 DNA is TGTGCCAGTTACTCGAGCTGGCGGGAGGGCCTAGGTGAGCAGTACTTC. The rearrangement links TRBV25-1 to TRBJ2-7, with 9 bases fitting TRBD2. The ends lost 9 bases at V and 7 bases at J; junction bases unmatched: 19. This CDR3 contains 16 residues. Germline CDR1 reads MGHDK; CDR2 reads SYGVNS.